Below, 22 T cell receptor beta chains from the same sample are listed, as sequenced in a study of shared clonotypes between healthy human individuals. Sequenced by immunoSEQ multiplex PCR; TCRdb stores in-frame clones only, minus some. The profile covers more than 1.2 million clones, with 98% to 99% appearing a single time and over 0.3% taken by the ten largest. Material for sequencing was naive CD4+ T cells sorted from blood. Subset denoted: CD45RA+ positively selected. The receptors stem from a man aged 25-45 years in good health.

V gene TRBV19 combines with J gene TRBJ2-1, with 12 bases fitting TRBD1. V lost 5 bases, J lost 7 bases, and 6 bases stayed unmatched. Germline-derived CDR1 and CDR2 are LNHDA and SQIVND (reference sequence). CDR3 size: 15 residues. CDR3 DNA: TGTGCCAGTAGTCTCGGGACAGGGGGCGGGAATGAGCAGTTCTTC. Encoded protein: CASSLGTGGGNEQFF.

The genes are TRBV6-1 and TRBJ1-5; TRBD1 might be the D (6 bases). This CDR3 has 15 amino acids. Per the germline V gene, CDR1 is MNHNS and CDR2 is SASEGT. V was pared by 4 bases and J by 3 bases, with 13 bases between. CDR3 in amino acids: CASSVSGGVNQPQHF. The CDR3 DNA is TGTGCCAGCAGTGTTTCGGGGGGCGTCAATCAGCCCCAGCATTTT.

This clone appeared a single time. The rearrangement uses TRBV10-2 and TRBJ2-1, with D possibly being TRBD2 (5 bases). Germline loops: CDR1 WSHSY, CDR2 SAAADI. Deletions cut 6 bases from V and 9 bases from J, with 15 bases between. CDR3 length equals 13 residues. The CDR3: CASSLSGNSEQFF. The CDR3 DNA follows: TGCGCCAGCAGCCTCTCGGGAAATTCTGAGCAGTTCTTC.

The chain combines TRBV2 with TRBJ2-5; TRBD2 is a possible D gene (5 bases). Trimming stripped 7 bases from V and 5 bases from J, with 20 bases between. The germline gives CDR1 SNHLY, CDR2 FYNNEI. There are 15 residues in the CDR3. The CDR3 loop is CASTKSSTRSETQYF. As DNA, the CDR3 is TGTGCCAGCACCAAGTCAAGTACTAGGAGTGAGACCCAGTACTTC.

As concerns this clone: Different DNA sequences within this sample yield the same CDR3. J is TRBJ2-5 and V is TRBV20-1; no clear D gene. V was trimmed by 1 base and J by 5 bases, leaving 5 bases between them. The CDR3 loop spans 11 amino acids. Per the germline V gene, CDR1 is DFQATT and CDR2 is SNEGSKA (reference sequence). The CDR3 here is CSARVGETQYF. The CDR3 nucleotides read TGCAGTGCTAGAGTCGGCGAGACCCAGTACTTC.

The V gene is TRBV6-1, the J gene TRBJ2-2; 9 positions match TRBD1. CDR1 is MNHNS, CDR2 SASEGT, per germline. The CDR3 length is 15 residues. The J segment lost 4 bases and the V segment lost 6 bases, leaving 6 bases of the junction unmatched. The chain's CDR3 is CASRLNRGPTGELFF. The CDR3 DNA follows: TGTGCCAGCAGACTCAACAGGGGGCCCACCGGGGAGCTGTTTTTT.

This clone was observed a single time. DNA for the CDR3: TGTGCCAGCAGTTCGGACACTGAAGCTTTCTTT. Translating it yields CASSSDTEAFF. V and J are TRBV28 and TRBJ1-1; no reliable D call. Germline V gene sequence: CDR1 MDHEN, CDR2 SYDVKM. CDR3 size: 11 residues. Trimming removed 4 bases at V and 3 bases at J, with 3 bases between. Using reference TRBV28 and TRBJ1-1 for the parts outside the CDR3, the full variable domain is DVKVTQSSRYLVKRTGEKVFLECVQDMDHENMFWYRQDPGLGLRLIYFSYDVKMKEKGDIPEGYSVSREKKERFSLILESASTNQTSMYLCASSSDTEAFFGQGTRLTVV.

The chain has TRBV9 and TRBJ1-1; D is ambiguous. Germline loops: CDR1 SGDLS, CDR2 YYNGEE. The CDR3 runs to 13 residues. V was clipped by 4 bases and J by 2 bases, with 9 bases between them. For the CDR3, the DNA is TGTGCCAGCAGCCCTATAGTCAACACTGAAGCTTTCTTT. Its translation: CASSPIVNTEAFF.

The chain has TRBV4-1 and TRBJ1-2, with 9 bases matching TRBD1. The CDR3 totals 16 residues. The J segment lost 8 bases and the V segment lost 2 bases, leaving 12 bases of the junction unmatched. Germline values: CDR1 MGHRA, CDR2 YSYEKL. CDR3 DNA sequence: TGCGCCAGCAGCCAAACCCCCCTCTCTACAGGGGGCGGCTACACCTTC. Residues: CASSQTPLSTGGGYTF.

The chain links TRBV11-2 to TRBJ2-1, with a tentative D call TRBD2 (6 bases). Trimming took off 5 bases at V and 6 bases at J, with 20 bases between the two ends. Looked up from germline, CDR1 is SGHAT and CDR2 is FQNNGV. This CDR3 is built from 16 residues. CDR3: CASSPFGGSFVNEQFF. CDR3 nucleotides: TGTGCCAGCAGCCCCTTTGGAGGGAGTTTTGTCAATGAGCAGTTCTTC. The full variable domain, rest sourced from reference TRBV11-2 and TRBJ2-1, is EAGVAQSPRYKIIEKRQSVAFWCNPISGHATLYWYQQILGQGPKLLIQFQNNGVVDDSQLPKDRFSAERLKGVDSTLKIQPAKLEDSAVYLCASSPFGGSFVNEQFFGPGTRLTVL.

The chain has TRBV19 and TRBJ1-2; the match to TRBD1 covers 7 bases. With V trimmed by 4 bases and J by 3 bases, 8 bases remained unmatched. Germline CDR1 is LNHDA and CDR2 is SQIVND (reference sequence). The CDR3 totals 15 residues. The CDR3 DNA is TGTGCCAGTAGTACAGACAGGGCGTCTCACTATGGCTACACCTTC. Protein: CASSTDRASHYGYTF.

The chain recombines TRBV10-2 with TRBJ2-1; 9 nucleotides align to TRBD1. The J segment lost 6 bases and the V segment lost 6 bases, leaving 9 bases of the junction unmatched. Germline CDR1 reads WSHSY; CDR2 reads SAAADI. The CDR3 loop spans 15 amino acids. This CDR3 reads CASSELGTGFNEQFF. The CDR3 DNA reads TGCGCCAGCAGCGAGCTAGGGACAGGGTTCAATGAGCAGTTCTTC.

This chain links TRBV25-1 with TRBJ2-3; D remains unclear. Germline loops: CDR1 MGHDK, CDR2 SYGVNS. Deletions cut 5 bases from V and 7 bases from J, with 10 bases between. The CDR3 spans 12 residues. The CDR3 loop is CASSSIGYTQYF. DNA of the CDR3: TGTGCCAGCAGTTCAATCGGGTATACGCAGTATTTT.

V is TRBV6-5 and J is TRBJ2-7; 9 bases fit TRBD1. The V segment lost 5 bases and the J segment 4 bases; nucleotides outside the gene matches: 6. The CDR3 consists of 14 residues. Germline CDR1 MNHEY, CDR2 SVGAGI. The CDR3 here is CASSPTTGGYEQYF. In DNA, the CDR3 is TGTGCCAGCAGTCCAACGACAGGGGGGTACGAGCAGTACTTC.

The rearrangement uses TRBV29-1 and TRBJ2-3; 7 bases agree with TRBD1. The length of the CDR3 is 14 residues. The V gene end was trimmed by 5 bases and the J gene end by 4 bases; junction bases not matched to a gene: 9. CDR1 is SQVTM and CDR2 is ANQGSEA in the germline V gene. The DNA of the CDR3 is TGCAGCGTTCGTAACAGGGGCGGCGCAGATACGCAGTATTTT. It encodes CSVRNRGGADTQYF.

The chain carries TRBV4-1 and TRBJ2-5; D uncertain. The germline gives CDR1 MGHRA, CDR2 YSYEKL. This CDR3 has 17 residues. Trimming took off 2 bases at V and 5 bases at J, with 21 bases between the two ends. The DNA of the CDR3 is TGCGCCAGCAGCCAAAAGGTTACAGACCTCCTCCCGGAGACCCAGTACTTC. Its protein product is CASSQKVTDLLPETQYF.

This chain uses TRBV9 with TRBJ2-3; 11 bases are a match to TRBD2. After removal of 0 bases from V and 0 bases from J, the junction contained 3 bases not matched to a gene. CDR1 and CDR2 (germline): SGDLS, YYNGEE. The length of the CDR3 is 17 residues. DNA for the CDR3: TGTGCCAGCAGCGTAGTGCGGACTAGCGGGAGCACAGATACGCAGTATTTT. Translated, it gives CASSVVRTSGSTDTQYF.

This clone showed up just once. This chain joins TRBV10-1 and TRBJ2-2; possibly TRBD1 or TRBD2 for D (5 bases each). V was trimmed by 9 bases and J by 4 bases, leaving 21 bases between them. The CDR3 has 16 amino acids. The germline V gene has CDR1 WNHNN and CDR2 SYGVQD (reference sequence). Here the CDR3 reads CARGRTPKRCTGELFF. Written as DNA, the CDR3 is TGCGCCAGGGGACGGACACCCAAGAGGTGCACCGGGGAGCTGTTTTTT.

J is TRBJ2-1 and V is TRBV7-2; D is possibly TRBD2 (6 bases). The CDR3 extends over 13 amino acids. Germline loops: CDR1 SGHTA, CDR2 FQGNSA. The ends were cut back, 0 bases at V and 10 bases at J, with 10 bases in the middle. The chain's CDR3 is CASSLAAGQEQFF. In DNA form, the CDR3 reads TGTGCCAGCAGCTTAGCAGCGGGCCAGGAGCAGTTCTTC.

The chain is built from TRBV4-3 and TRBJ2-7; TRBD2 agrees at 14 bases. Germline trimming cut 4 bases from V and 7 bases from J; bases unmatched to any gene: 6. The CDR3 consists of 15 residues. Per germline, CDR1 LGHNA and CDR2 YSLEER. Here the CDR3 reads CASSRGLAGAREQYF. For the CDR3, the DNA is TGCGCCAGCAGCCGGGGACTAGCGGGAGCTCGGGAGCAGTACTTC.

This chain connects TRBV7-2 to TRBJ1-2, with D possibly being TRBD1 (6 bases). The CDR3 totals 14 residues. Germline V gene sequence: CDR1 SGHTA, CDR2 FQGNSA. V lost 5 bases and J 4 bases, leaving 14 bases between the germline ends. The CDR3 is CASSLNRASYGYTF. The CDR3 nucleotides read TGTGCCAGCAGCCTCAACAGGGCAAGCTATGGCTACACCTTC.

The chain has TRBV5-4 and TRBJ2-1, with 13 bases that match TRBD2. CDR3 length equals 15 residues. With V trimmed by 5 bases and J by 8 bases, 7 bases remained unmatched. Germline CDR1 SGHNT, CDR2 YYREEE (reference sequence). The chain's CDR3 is CASSRTSGSWDEQFF. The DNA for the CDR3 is TGTGCCAGCAGTAGGACTAGCGGGAGTTGGGATGAGCAGTTCTTC.